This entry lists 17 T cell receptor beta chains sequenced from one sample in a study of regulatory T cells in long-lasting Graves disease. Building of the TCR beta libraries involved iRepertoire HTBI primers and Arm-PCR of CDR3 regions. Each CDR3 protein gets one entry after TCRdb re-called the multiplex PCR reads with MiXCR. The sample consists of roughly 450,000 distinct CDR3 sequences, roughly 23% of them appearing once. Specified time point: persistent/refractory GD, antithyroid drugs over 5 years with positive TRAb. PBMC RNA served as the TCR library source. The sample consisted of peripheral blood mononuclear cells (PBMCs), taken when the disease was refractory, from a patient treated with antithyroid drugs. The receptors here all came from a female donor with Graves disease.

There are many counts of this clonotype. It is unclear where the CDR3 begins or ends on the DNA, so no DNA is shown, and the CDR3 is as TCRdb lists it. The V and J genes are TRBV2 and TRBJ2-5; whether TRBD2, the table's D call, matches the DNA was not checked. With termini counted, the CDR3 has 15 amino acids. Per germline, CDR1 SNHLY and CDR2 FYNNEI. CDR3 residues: CASSTSEALQETQYF.

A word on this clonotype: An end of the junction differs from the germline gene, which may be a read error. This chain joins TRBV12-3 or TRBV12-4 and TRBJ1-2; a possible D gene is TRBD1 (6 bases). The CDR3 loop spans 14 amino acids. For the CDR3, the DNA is TGTGCCAGCACTCCGCATCGCCTCGTGGGGGGCGCCTTCTTC. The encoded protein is CASTPHRLVGGAFF.

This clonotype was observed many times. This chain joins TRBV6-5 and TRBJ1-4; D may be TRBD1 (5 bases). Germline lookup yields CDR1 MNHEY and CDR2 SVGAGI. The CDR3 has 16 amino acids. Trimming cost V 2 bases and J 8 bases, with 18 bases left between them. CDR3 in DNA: TGTGCCAGCAGTTACAAAGGCGCCGGGACCCGCGAAAAACTGTTTTTT. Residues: CASSYKGAGTREKLFF.

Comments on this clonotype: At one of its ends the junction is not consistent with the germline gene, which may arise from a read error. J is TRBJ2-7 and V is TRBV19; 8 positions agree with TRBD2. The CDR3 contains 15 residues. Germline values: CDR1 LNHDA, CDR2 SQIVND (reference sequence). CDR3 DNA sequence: TGTGCCGGTAGTCGATTAGCGGGGCCCGCCTACGAGCAGTACTTC. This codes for CAGSRLAGPAYEQYF.

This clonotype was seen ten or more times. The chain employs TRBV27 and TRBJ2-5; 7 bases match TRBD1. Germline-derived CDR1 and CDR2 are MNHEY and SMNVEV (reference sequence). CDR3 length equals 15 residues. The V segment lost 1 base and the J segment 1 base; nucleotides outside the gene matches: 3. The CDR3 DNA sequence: TGTGCCAGCAGTTTATACGGGGACAGCCAAGAGACCCAGTACTTC. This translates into CASSLYGDSQETQYF.

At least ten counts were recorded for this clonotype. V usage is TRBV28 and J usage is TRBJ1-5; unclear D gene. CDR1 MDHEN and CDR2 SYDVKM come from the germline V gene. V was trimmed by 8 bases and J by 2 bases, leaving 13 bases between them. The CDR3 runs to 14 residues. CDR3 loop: CASQFGVGNQPQHF. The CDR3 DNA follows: TGTGCCAGCCAATTCGGGGTAGGCAATCAGCCCCAGCATTTT.

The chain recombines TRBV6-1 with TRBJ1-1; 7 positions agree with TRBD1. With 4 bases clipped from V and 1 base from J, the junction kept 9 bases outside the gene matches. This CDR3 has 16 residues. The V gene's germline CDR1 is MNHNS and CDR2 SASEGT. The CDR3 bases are TGTGCCAGCAGTGGTGGGACAGCCCAGAGGAACACTGAAGCTTTCTTT. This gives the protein CASSGGTAQRNTEAFF.

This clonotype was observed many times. CDR3 region: CASSSLGTGNYGYTF. Written as DNA, the CDR3 is TGTGCCAGCAGTTCATTAGGGACAGGGAACTATGGCTACACCTTC. V and J are TRBV28 and TRBJ1-2; TRBD1 matches at 9 bases. J gave up 2 bases and V 4 bases, and 5 bases lay outside the gene matches. The CDR3 spans 15 residues. Germline CDR1 MDHEN, CDR2 SYDVKM.

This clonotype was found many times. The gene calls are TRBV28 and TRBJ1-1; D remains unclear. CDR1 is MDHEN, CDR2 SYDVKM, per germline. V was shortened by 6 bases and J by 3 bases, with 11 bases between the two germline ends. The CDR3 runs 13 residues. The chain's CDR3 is CASSPPQYTEAFF. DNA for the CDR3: TGTGCCAGCAGCCCTCCACAGTACACTGAAGCTTTCTTT.

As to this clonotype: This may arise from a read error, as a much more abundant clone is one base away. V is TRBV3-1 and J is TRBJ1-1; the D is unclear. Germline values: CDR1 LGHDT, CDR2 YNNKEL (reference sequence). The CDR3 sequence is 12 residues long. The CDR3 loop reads CASNQGDAEAFF. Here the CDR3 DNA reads TGTGCCAGCAACCAAGGAGACGCTGAAGCTTTCTTT.

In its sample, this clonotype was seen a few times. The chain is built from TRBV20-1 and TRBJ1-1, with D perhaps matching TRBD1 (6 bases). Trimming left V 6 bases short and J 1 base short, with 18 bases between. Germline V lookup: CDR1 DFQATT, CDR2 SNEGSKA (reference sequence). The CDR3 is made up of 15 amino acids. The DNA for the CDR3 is TGCAGTGCCGCGTGGGGGGGCCGCGGGAACACTGAAGCTTTCTTT. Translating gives CSAAWGGRGNTEAFF.

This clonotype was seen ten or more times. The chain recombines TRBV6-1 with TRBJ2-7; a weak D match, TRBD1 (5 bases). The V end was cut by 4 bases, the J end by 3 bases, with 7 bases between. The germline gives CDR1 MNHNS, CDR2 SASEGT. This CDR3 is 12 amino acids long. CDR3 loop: CASSVQGYEQYF. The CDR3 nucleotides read TGTGCCAGCAGTGTCCAGGGCTACGAGCAGTACTTC.

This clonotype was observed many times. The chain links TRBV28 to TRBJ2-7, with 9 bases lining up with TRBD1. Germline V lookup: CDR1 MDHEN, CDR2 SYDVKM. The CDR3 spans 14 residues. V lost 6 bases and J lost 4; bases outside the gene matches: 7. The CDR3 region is CASRSGTGPYEQYF. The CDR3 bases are TGTGCCAGCAGATCTGGGACAGGGCCGTACGAGCAGTACTTC.

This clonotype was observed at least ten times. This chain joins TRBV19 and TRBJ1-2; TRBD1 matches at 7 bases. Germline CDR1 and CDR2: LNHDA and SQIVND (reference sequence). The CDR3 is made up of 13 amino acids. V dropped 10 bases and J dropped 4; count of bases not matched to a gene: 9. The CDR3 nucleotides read TGTGCCACCGCGACAGGGTTAGCCTATGGCTACACCTTC. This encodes CATATGLAYGYTF.

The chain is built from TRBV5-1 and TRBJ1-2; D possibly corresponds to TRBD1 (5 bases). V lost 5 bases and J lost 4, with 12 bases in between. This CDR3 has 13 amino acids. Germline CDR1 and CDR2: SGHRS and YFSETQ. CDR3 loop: CASRQDIGYGYTF. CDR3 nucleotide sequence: TGCGCCAGCAGACAGGACATTGGCTATGGCTACACCTTC. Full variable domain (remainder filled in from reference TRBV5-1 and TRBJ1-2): KAGVTQTPRYLIKTRGQQVTLSCSPISGHRSVSWYQQTPGQGLQFLFEYFSETQRNKGNFPGRFSGRQFSNSRSEMNVSTLELGDSALYLCASRQDIGYGYTFGSGTRLTVV.

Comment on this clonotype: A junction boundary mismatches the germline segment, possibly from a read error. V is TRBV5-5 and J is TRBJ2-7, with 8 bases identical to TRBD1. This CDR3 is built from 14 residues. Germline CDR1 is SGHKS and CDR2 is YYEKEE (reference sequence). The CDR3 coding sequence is TGTGCCAGCAGGTTGGGACAGGACTCCTACGAGCAGTACTTC. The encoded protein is CASRLGQDSYEQYF.

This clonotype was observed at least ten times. This chain's CDR3 is CASSQRRIPEQYF. The CDR3 DNA is TGTGCCAGCAGCCAAAGACGGATACCCGAGCAGTACTTC. The chain uses TRBV28 and TRBJ2-7; D uncertain. Germline loops: CDR1 MDHEN, CDR2 SYDVKM. This CDR3 comprises 13 residues. Trimming cost V 6 bases and J 6 bases, with 15 bases left between them.